This TCR beta chain originates from a study of cytomegalovirus exposure and HLA in healthy donors. This PCR relied on a set of 60 Vbeta primers and 13 Jbeta primers. Some clones are missing from TCRdb's copy, which holds only in-frame ones; the method was immunoSEQ multiplex PCR. Of 110,000 to 150,000 clones in the sample, roughly 70% were seen once. CDR1 is SGHRS and CDR2 is YFSETQ in the germline V gene. This CDR3 spans 17 amino acids. V was trimmed by 0 bases and J by 0 bases, leaving 14 bases between them. Study-level findings and limits: A further, later analysis showed that HLA-associated TCR beta chains (compared with equally common others) were more clonally expanded. There was a cluster of highly shared sequence variants that was likely a sequencing artifact. There were several of the most significant clusters that appeared linked to common viral pathogens in a later analysis.

As to this clone: Its antigen remains unknown.

Sequencing was done on a sample of PBMCs. The chain carries TRBV5-1 and TRBJ2-3, with D tentatively TRBD1 (6 bases). The receptor was isolated from a man younger than 30 in good health and CMV-seropositive. The CDR3 sequence is CASSLDLQGPSTDTQYF. The CDR3 DNA sequence: TGCGCCAGCAGCTTGGATCTGCAGGGGCCTAGCACAGATACGCAGTATTTT.